This TCR beta chain was identified during a study of blood T cells in healthy people across ages. Primed by a sample-barcoded 5' primer and a J-beta primer mix, a second PCR proceeded for roughly 6 to 12 cycles. Each CDR3 protein is one row after TCRdb ran MiXCR on the 5' RACE reads. The data hold roughly 560,000 distinct CDR3 sequences, with less than 25% observed a single time. The sample also formed part of further work on T cells of mothers and their children. Per that study: Donation was provided by three healthy Caucasian mothers along with their six children.

Sequencing was done on a sample of blood. This sequence originates from a boy aged 5-17 years in good health.

CDR3: CASSPEQGPEQYF. As DNA, the CDR3 is TGCGCCAGCAGTCCAGAGCAGGGGCCCGAGCAGTACTTC. V usage is TRBV4-1 and J usage is TRBJ2-7; a possible D gene is TRBD1 (6 bases). The germline CDR1 and CDR2 sequences are MGHRA and YSYEKL. The V gene lost 6 bases and the J gene lost 6 bases, with 15 bases spanning the gap. This CDR3 comprises 13 residues.